Listed below are T cell receptor beta chains from one sample, sequenced in a study of a mutant IDH1 vaccine in newly diagnosed glioma. Data came from immunoSEQ multiplex PCR; TCRdb stores just in-frame clones and leaves some out. The table lists 10,000 to 15,000 clones, around 76% of them singletons. These TCRs' antigens remain unknown. The sample consisted of PBMCs, taken from a glioma patient whose treatment included an IDH1 peptide vaccine. These receptors were obtained from a woman between 40 and 55 years old with glioma. Each CDR3 is given with its conserved first and last residue.

V: TRBV5-1; J: TRBJ2-1; CDR3: CASSARTSGNEQFF
V: TRBV7-9; J: TRBJ1-1; CDR3: CASSPHGSSEAFF
V: TRBV28; J: TRBJ1-5; CDR3: CASSLAGASNQPQHF
V: TRBV19; J: TRBJ2-2; CDR3: CASTPRLDTGELFF
V: TRBV11-2; J: TRBJ1-4; CDR3: CASSLGSGTGLFF
V: TRBV27; J: TRBJ1-1; CDR3: CASSQTGDTEAFF
V: TRBV21-1; J: TRBJ1-5; CDR3: CASSAPGKFDQPQHF
V: TRBV4-3; J: TRBJ2-7; CDR3: CASSQDDGSYEQYF
V: TRBV20-1; J: TRBJ1-1; CDR3: CSAKLNTEAFF
V: TRBV27; J: TRBJ2-7; CDR3: CASSLGLAGTYEQYF
V: TRBV10-3; J: TRBJ2-5; CDR3: CAISERGLETQYF
V: TRBV5-8; J: TRBJ2-3; CDR3: CASSLLASPDTQYF
V: TRBV19; J: TRBJ2-2; CDR3: CAARQGPANTGELFF